These 28 T cell receptor beta chains originate from one sample sequenced in a study of CD8+ T cells in alopecia areata. RNA was extracted and reverse transcribed into cDNA as the sequencing template. Produced via immunoSEQ multiplex PCR; TCRdb's table is partial and in-frame only. The sample carries about 200,000 clones, 56% recorded once. The specimen sequenced was CD8+ T cells sorted from blood. Every receptor here comes from a human donor in good health.

This clone has a handful of counts. The V and J genes are TRBV10-2 and TRBJ2-1; 10 bases line up with TRBD2. The germline V gene encodes CDR1 WSHSY and CDR2 SAAADI. V shed 3 bases and J 6 bases; nucleotides not matched to a gene: 8. The CDR3 extends over 16 amino acids. Here the CDR3 reads CASSDPSGGISNEQFF. The CDR3 DNA sequence: TGCGCCAGCAGTGATCCTAGCGGGGGAATAAGCAATGAGCAGTTCTTC.

V usage is TRBV7-9 and J usage is TRBJ1-1; D is ambiguous. Germline lookup yields CDR1 SEHNR and CDR2 FQNEAQ (reference sequence). This CDR3 has 11 amino acids. The V end was cut by 4 bases, the J end by 1 base, with 1 base between. The CDR3 protein is CASSSNTEAFF. The DNA of the CDR3 is TGTGCCAGCAGCTCGAACACTGAAGCTTTCTTT.

The chain joins TRBV5-8 to TRBJ1-5; no definite D call. Germline CDR1 is SGHTS and CDR2 is YDEGEE. This CDR3 spans 13 amino acids. The V gene lost 2 bases and the J gene lost 5 bases, with 8 bases spanning the gap. As DNA, the CDR3 is TGTGCCAGCAGCTTAGGTGGATATCAGCCCCAGCATTTT. It codes for CASSLGGYQPQHF.

The chain carries TRBV7-8 and TRBJ2-5; either TRBD1 or TRBD2 may supply D (5 bases each). The germline V gene encodes CDR1 SGHVS and CDR2 FQNEAQ. CDR3 length: 15 amino acids. V lost 5 bases and J lost 2, with 15 bases in between. CDR3 amino acids: CASSPSRDRQETQYF. In DNA, the CDR3 is TGTGCCAGCAGCCCGAGCAGGGACCGACAAGAGACCCAGTACTTC.

The V and J genes are TRBV28 and TRBJ2-5, with D perhaps matching TRBD2 (6 bases). The germline gives CDR1 MDHEN, CDR2 SYDVKM. Trimming shortened V by 8 bases and J by 2 bases, and 15 bases separated the two germline ends. This CDR3 comprises 14 residues. The CDR3 region is CASLGRGSQETQYF. DNA of the CDR3: TGTGCCAGCCTAGGCCGGGGGAGTCAAGAGACCCAGTACTTC. Based on the CDR3 plus reference TRBV28 and TRBJ2-5, the full variable domain is DVKVTQSSRYLVKRTGEKVFLECVQDMDHENMFWYRQDPGLGLRLIYFSYDVKMKEKGDIPEGYSVSREKKERFSLILESASTNQTSMYLCASLGRGSQETQYFGPGTRLLVL.

This rearrangement joins TRBV6-1 to TRBJ1-1; 11 bases are shared with TRBD1. This CDR3 contains 14 residues. Germline V gives CDR1 MNHNS, CDR2 SASEGT. V lost 8 bases and J lost 5; bases outside the gene matches: 7. The CDR3 here is CASPGQGVSTEAFF. The CDR3 coding sequence is TGTGCCAGCCCGGGACAGGGGGTTAGTACTGAAGCTTTCTTT.

The V gene is TRBV29-1, the J gene TRBJ1-2, with a weak D call TRBD1 (5 bases). V gave up 4 bases and J gave up 0 bases, with 12 bases separating them. Germline loops: CDR1 SQVTM, CDR2 ANQGSEA. The CDR3 has 14 residues. CDR3 in DNA: TGCAGCGTTGCCGGGACGCTATCTAACTATGGCTACACCTTC. Protein product: CSVAGTLSNYGYTF. The whole variable domain, filled in from reference TRBV29-1 and TRBJ1-2, reads SAVISQKPSRDICQRGTSLTIQCQVDSQVTMMFWYRQQPGQSLTLIATANQGSEATYESGFVIDKFPISRPNLTFSTLTVSNMSPEDSSIYLCSVAGTLSNYGYTFGSGTRLTVV.

The V gene is TRBV5-6, the J gene TRBJ2-5; D is perhaps TRBD1 (6 bases). CDR3 size: 13 residues. Trimming removed 0 bases at V and 3 bases at J, with 6 bases between. Germline values: CDR1 SGHDT, CDR2 YYEEEE. CDR3 nucleotides: TGTGCCAGCAGCTTGGAGGGGGAAGAGACCCAGTACTTC. This encodes CASSLEGEETQYF.

The chain combines TRBV4-1 with TRBJ2-5; 8 nucleotides align to TRBD2. The length of the CDR3 is 14 residues. The V gene's germline CDR1 is MGHRA and CDR2 YSYEKL. The V gene end was trimmed by 5 bases and the J gene end by 5 bases; junction bases not matched to a gene: 7. The CDR3 loop is CASSVGGAGETQYF. For the CDR3, the DNA is TGCGCCAGCAGCGTCGGGGGGGCAGGCGAGACCCAGTACTTC.

This chain links TRBV13 with TRBJ2-3; TRBD2 matches 13 bases. The V gene end was trimmed by 5 bases and the J gene end by 4 bases; junction bases not matched to a gene: 6. CDR1 is PRHDT, CDR2 FYEKMQ, per germline (reference sequence). This CDR3 is 16 amino acids long. The CDR3 DNA is TGTGCCAGCAGCACTACTAGCGGGGGGGCCGCAGATACGCAGTATTTT. Amino acid sequence: CASSTTSGGAADTQYF.

This chain joins TRBV19 and TRBJ2-1, with 10 bases identical to TRBD2. This CDR3 is 16 amino acids long. Per the germline V gene, CDR1 is LNHDA and CDR2 is SQIVND (reference sequence). J gave up 4 bases and V 5 bases, and 8 bases lay outside the gene matches. This chain's CDR3 is CASSSLAGAFYNEQFF. The CDR3 DNA follows: TGTGCCAGTAGTTCTCTAGCGGGAGCTTTTTACAATGAGCAGTTCTTC. Using reference TRBV19 and TRBJ2-1 for the parts outside the CDR3, the full variable domain is DGGITQSPKYLFRKEGQNVTLSCEQNLNHDAMYWYRQDPGQGLRLIYYSQIVNDFQKGDIAEGYSVSREKKESFPLTVTSAQKNPTAFYLCASSSLAGAFYNEQFFGPGTRLTVL.

This sequence joins TRBV9 and TRBJ1-1; the D is unclear. CDR3 length: 13 residues. The germline V gene has CDR1 SGDLS and CDR2 YYNGEE. Trimming took 4 bases from V and 13 from J, leaving 20 bases between them. CDR3 amino acids: CASSPRHGGEGFF. Here the CDR3 DNA reads TGTGCCAGCAGCCCCCGGCACGGTGGTGAGGGTTTCTTT.

With regard to this clone: Other DNA sequences in this sample translate to the same CDR3. The gene calls are TRBV5-1 and TRBJ1-2; D not certain. Germline assignment: CDR1 SGHRS and CDR2 YFSETQ. V lost 0 bases to trimming and J lost 0 bases, with 6 bases between them. The CDR3 is 14 residues long. The chain's CDR3 is CASSLADPNYGYTF. For the CDR3, the DNA is TGCGCCAGCAGCTTGGCGGACCCTAACTATGGCTACACCTTC.

V and J are TRBV9 and TRBJ2-7; tentatively, D is TRBD1 or TRBD2 (6 bases each). CDR3 size: 14 residues. In germline, CDR1 is SGDLS, CDR2 YYNGEE. V was pared by 4 bases and J by 1 base, with 12 bases between. The CDR3 sequence is CASSTGGGSYEQYF. The CDR3 region has the DNA TGTGCCAGCAGCACCGGGGGCGGGTCCTACGAGCAGTACTTC.

A few counts support this clone. This chain uses TRBV29-1 with TRBJ2-1; D is unresolved. The CDR3 is 14 amino acids. V lost 6 bases, J lost 0 bases, and 12 bases lay in between. Germline loops: CDR1 SQVTM, CDR2 ANQGSEA. The CDR3 region has the DNA TGCAGCGTCGAGCCGGGCAACTCCTACAATGAGCAGTTCTTC. Translating gives CSVEPGNSYNEQFF.

This clone turned up a few times. V and J are TRBV23-1 and TRBJ2-1, with D perhaps matching TRBD2 (7 bases). TRBV23-1 is marked as an open reading frame, function uncertain. The V gene lost 9 bases and the J gene lost 9 bases, with 27 bases spanning the gap. This CDR3 spans 16 amino acids. The CDR3 bases are TGCGCCAGGGATGGGGAGGGCGAGCCCCAGGGGAGTGAGCAGTTCTTC. This codes for CARDGEGEPQGSEQFF.

In this sample, this clone turned up a few times. The genes are TRBV29-1 and TRBJ1-2; maybe TRBD1 (6 bases). The CDR3 is 13 residues long. Germline CDR1 and CDR2: SQVTM and ANQGSEA. The ends were cut back, 4 bases at V and 4 bases at J, with 13 bases in the middle. DNA of the CDR3: TGCAGCGTTGGAGGGGGGTCGGGCTATGGCTACACCTTC. Translation: CSVGGGSGYGYTF.

The chain uses TRBV27 and TRBJ2-3, with a weak D call TRBD1 (6 bases). The CDR3 contains 15 residues. Germline CDR1 MNHEY, CDR2 SMNVEV (reference sequence). V dropped 3 bases and J dropped 5 bases, with 15 bases sitting between them. The DNA of the CDR3 is TGTGCCAGCAGTTTGGGGGCAGGGGAGAGAGATACGCAGTATTTT. It encodes CASSLGAGERDTQYF.

V gene TRBV7-9 combines with J gene TRBJ2-1; 7 bases line up with TRBD2. Germline loops: CDR1 SEHNR, CDR2 FQNEAQ (reference sequence). Trimming removed 5 bases from V and 0 bases from J; junction bases left unmatched: 7. The CDR3 consists of 16 residues. The CDR3 sequence: CASSAQASGSYNEQFF. In DNA, the CDR3 is TGTGCCAGCAGCGCCCAGGCTAGCGGCTCCTACAATGAGCAGTTCTTC.

The chain has TRBV30 and TRBJ2-1, with TRBD2 as a possible D gene (5 bases). Germline assignment: CDR1 GTSNPN and CDR2 SVGIG (reference sequence). This CDR3 contains 14 residues. Trimming pared 4 bases from V and 8 bases from J, leaving 18 bases between. CDR3 in amino acids: CAWKSGRGSDEQFF. DNA of the CDR3: TGTGCCTGGAAATCAGGAAGAGGGTCCGATGAGCAGTTCTTC. The full variable domain, completed using reference TRBV30 and TRBJ2-1, is SQTIHQWPATLVQPVGSPLSLECTVEGTSNPNLYWYRQAAGRGLQLLFYSVGIGQISSEVPQNLSASRPQDRQFILSSKKLLLSDSGFYLCAWKSGRGSDEQFFGPGTRLTVL.

With respect to this clone: Other DNA sequences of this sample code for an identical CDR3. The chain recombines TRBV27 with TRBJ1-2; the match to TRBD1 covers 8 bases. Germline values: CDR1 MNHEY, CDR2 SMNVEV (reference sequence). J was trimmed by 8 bases and V by 4 bases; bases with no gene match: 6. The CDR3 consists of 13 residues. Here the CDR3 reads CASSSTGGGGYTF. The CDR3 nucleotides are TGTGCCAGCAGTTCTACAGGGGGAGGGGGCTACACCTTC.

The CDR3 is CASSFAQTSNEQFF. The DNA for the CDR3 is TGTGCCAGCAGTTTCGCGCAGACTAGCAATGAGCAGTTCTTC. The chain joins TRBV27 to TRBJ2-1; D may be TRBD2 (6 bases). CDR3 size: 14 residues. V shed 3 bases and J shed 6 bases, with 12 bases lying between them. CDR1 is MNHEY, CDR2 SMNVEV, per germline (reference sequence).

This chain links TRBV4-2 with TRBJ2-7; TRBD2 matches 7 bases. The germline V gene has CDR1 LGHNA and CDR2 YNFKEQ. V shed 3 bases, J shed 2 bases, and the junction held 4 bases outside the gene matches. This CDR3 spans 14 amino acids. CDR3 sequence: CASSQSGETYEQYF. The DNA for the CDR3 is TGTGCCAGCAGCCAGAGCGGGGAGACCTACGAGCAGTACTTC.

This clone was observed at least ten times. The J gene is TRBJ1-1, the V gene TRBV19; the D gene is possibly TRBD1 (6 bases). V lost 10 bases to trimming and J lost 0 bases, with 12 bases between them. This CDR3 region has 13 residues. Germline V CDR1 and CDR2: LNHDA, SQIVND (reference sequence). The CDR3, as DNA: TGTGCCACTGTACACAGGGTGAACACTGAAGCTTTCTTT. It codes for CATVHRVNTEAFF.

The chain employs TRBV5-6 and TRBJ1-1; the D is unclear. The ends were cut back, 4 bases at V and 0 bases at J, with 10 bases in the middle. Germline CDR1 is SGHDT and CDR2 is YYEEEE. The CDR3 totals 14 residues. CDR3 in amino acids: CASSVDNMNTEAFF. The CDR3 DNA reads TGTGCCAGCAGCGTTGACAACATGAACACTGAAGCTTTCTTT.

The rearrangement links TRBV7-9 to TRBJ1-2; unclear D gene. The germline V gene encodes CDR1 SEHNR and CDR2 FQNEAQ (reference sequence). The CDR3 is 15 residues long. The V end was cut by 4 bases, the J end by 0 bases, with 12 bases between. In nucleotides, the CDR3 is TGTGCCAGCAGCTACATAGATCGGGCTAACTATGGCTACACCTTC. Translation gives CASSYIDRANYGYTF.

This clone has only a few counts. The chain carries TRBV7-7 and TRBJ1-4; D gene uncertain. The CDR3 runs 13 residues. CDR1 is SSHAT and CDR2 is FNYEAQ in the germline V gene (reference sequence). The V end was cut by 6 bases, the J end by 8 bases, with 13 bases between. The CDR3 region has the DNA TGTGCCAGCAGTCGTACAGCGGGCGAAAAACTGTTTTTT. Translation gives CASSRTAGEKLFF.

The J gene is TRBJ1-2, the V gene TRBV30; D not certain. In germline, CDR1 is GTSNPN, CDR2 SVGIG (reference sequence). The CDR3 loop spans 12 amino acids. Trimming left V 0 bases short and J 8 bases short, with 10 bases between. CDR3 protein: CAWSVLGWGYTF. CDR3 sequence (DNA): TGTGCCTGGAGTGTCCTAGGGTGGGGCTACACCTTC.